These T cell receptor beta chains were read from a single sample in a study of control samples from healthy donors and cancer patients. Assay used: immunoSEQ multiplex PCR; TCRdb lists only in-frame clones, some missing. The sample consists of 150,000 or so clones, 92% of them appearing once. The sequenced sample was blood. All receptors derive from a woman in her thirties in good health. Each CDR3 is given with its conserved first and last residue. The D gene is left open where the match is weak. The size entry is marked missing in some rows and otherwise reads once, few, many or a size class.

j_call,d_call,clone_size,v_call,cdr3_nt,cdr3_aa
TRBJ1-5,NA,NA,TRBV3-1/TRBV3-2,TGTGCCAGCAGCCTTTCGACAGTCGGGGGTCAGCCCCAGCATTTT,CASSLSTVGGQPQHF
TRBJ1-1,NA,NA,TRBV12-3/TRBV12-4,TGTGCCAGCAGCCTGAGGGCGGCCGCTGAAGCTTTCTTT,CASSLRAAAEAFF
TRBJ2-5,NA,NA,TRBV19,TGTGCCAGTAGTAGGGCAGACTTCCAAGAGACCCAGTACTTC,CASSRADFQETQYF
TRBJ2-1,NA,NA,TRBV11-2,TGTGCCAGCAGCTTTCCCACATACAATGAGCAGTTCTTC,CASSFPTYNEQFF
TRBJ1-2,NA,NA,TRBV12-3/TRBV12-4,TGTGCCACCGGCGTGTCAGGCGGCTATGGCTACACCTTC,CATGVSGGYGYTF
TRBJ1-1,TRBD1,NA,TRBV19,TGTGCCAGTAGTACACAGGGGAGTCGCAGAGAAGCTTTCTTT,CASSTQGSRREAFF
TRBJ1-6,NA,NA,TRBV2,TGTGCCAGTAGAAATGAGGTCGGGAGTATCTCACCCCTCCACTTT,CASRNEVGSISPLHF
TRBJ1-4,NA,NA,TRBV18,TGTGCCAGCTCACCCACGACATTTGAAGGCGAAAAACTGTTTTTT,CASSPTTFEGEKLFF
TRBJ1-1,NA,NA,TRBV12-3/TRBV12-4,TGTGCCAGCAGTTGGGGCAGGAACACTGAAGCTTTCTTT,CASSWGRNTEAFF
TRBJ1-5,TRBD1,once,TRBV6-2/TRBV6-3,TGTGCCAGCAGTTACTCGCTCGCCAGGGGGAATCAGCCCCAGCATTTT,CASSYSLARGNQPQHF
TRBJ2-1,NA,NA,TRBV29-1,TGCAGCGCCTCCACATACCTCAATGAGCAGTTCTTC,CSASTYLNEQFF